This T cell receptor beta chain comes out of a study of regulatory T cells in long-lasting Graves disease. Germline CDR1 and CDR2: MNHEY and SMNVEV (reference sequence). This CDR3 comprises 16 residues. With 3 bases clipped from V and 3 bases from J, the junction kept 5 bases outside the gene matches. In this sample, this clonotype turned up many times. This sample's time point: persistent/refractory GD, antithyroid drugs over 5 years with positive TRAb. PBMC-extracted RNA yielded the TCR library. EDTA tubes were used for drawing approximately 9 milliliters of peripheral blood. Building the TCR beta libraries relied on iRepertoire HTBI primers, and CDR3 regions underwent Arm-PCR. In the original processing: Detected in the samples were approximately 58 TRBV and 14 TRBJ segments. TCRdb reprocessed the multiplex PCR reads via MiXCR and lists one record per CDR3 protein. The V and J calls here are based on TCRdb, not the publication. The top ten hold more than 20% of the sample, which has roughly 400,000 distinct CDR3 sequences, more than 20% seen once.

V usage is TRBV27 and J usage is TRBJ2-2; TRBD2 matches at 9 bases. The source is a female donor with Graves disease. The sequences come from peripheral blood mononuclear cells (PBMCs), collected when the disease was refractory, from a patient treated with antithyroid drugs. The CDR3 here is CASSFGGRADTGELFF. The CDR3 nucleotides are TGTGCCAGCAGTTTTGGCGGGAGGGCGGACACCGGGGAGCTGTTTTTT.